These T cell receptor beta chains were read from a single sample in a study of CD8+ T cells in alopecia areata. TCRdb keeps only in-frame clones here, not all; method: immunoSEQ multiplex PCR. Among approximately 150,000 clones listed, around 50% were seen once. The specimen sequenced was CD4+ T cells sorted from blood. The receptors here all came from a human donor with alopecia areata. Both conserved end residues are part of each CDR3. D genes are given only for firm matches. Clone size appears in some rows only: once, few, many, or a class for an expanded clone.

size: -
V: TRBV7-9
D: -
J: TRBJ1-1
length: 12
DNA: TGTGCCAGCAGCTTCCCACTGACTGAAGCTTTCTTT
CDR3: CASSFPLTEAFF

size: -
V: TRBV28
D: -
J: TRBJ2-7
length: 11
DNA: TGTGCCAGCAGGACGCCCTACGAGCAGTACTTC
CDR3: CASRTPYEQYF

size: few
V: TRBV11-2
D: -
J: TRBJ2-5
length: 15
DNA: TGTGCCAGCAGTCCTCAGGGGTTGGGGCAAGAGACCCAGTACTTC
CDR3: CASSPQGLGQETQYF

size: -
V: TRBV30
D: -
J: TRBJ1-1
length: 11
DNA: TGTGCCTGGAATCGCCAGTTTCAAGCTTTCTTT
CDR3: CAWNRQFQAFF

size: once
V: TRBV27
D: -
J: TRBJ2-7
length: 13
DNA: TGTGCCAGCAGCGGCATGGGGCGCTACGAGCAGTACTTC
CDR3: CASSGMGRYEQYF

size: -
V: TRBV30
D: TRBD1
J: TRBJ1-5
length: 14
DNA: TGTGCCTGGAGTGGGGGACAGGCCAATCAGCCCCAGCATTTT
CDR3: CAWSGGQANQPQHF

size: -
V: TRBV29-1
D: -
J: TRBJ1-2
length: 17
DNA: TGCAGCGTCAAAGGGGGAGGTTCACCTTTAACTAACTATGGCTACACCTTC
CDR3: CSVKGGGSPLTNYGYTF

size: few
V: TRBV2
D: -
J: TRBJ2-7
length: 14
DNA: TGTGCCAGCAAGGTCCAGGGACCGTCCTACGAGCAGTACTTC
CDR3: CASKVQGPSYEQYF

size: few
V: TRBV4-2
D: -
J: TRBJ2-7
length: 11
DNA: TGTGCCAGCAGCCGTTTCTACGAGCAGTACTTC
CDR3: CASSRFYEQYF

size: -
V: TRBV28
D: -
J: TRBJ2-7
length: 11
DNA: TGTGCCAGCAGTTCGATCCACGAGCAGTACTTC
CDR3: CASSSIHEQYF

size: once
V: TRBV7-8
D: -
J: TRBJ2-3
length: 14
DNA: TGTGCCAGCAGCTTATGGCCGCTCACAGATACGCAGTATTTT
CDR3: CASSLWPLTDTQYF

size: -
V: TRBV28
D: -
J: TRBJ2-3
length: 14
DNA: TGTGCCAGCAGTCCCGGACAGTTTGCAGATACGCAGTATTTT
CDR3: CASSPGQFADTQYF

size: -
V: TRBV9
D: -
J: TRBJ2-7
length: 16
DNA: TGTGCCAGCAGTTCACCGGGTGGGGGATCCTCCTACGAGCAGTACTTC
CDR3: CASSSPGGGSSYEQYF

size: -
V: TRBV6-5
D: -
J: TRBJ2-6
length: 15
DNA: TGTGCCAGCAGTCCCCTGGGGGCTGGGGCCAACGTCCTGACTTTC
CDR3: CASSPLGAGANVLTF

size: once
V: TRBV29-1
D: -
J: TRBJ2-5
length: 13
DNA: TGCAGCGTTGAAGTATGGGGCGAGGTAACCCAGTACTTC
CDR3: CSVEVWGEVTQYF

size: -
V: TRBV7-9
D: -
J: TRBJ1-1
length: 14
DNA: TGTGCCAGCAGTTCGGACGTTGAGGTCACTGAAGCTTTCTTT
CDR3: CASSSDVEVTEAFF

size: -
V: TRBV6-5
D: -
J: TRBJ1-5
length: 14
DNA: TGTGCCAGCAGTTCGGTGGCAGGGGTTCAGCCCCAGCATTTT
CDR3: CASSSVAGVQPQHF

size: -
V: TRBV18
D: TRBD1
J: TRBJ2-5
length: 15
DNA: TGTGCCAGCTCCACGACAGGGACCGTCCAAGAGACCCAGTACTTC
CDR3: CASSTTGTVQETQYF

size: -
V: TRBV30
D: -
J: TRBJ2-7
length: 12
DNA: TGTGCCTGGAGTGTACGGGGGCCAGGGACGTACTTC
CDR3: CAWSVRGPGTYF

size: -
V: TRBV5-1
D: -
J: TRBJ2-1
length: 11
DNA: TGCGCCAGCAGCTTAGAGACGGAACAGTTCTTC
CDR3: CASSLETEQFF

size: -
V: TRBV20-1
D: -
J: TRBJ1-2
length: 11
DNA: TGCAGTGCGTTGGACAGACATGGCTACACCTTC
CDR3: CSALDRHGYTF

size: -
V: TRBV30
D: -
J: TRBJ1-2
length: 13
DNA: TGTGCCTGGAGGAAAACGACCGGTCGGGGCTACACCTTC
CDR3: CAWRKTTGRGYTF

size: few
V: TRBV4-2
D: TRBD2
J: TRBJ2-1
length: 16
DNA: TGTGCCAGCAGCCCCTCTACGGGAGGGCCGGGTAATGAGCAGTTCTTC
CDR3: CASSPSTGGPGNEQFF

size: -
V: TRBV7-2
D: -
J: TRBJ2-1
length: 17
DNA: TGTGCCAGCAGCTTATCGTCGGGCATTTCAGTCGTCAATGAGCAGTTCTTC
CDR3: CASSLSSGISVVNEQFF

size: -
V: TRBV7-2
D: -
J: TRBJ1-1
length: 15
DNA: TGTGCCAGCAGCTTATGGAGACCTATGAACACTGAAGCTTTCTTT
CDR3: CASSLWRPMNTEAFF

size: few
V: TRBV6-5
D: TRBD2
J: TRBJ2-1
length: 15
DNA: TGTGCCAGCGCCCGCATAGCGGGAGGGACAATGAAGCAGTTCTTC
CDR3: CASARIAGGTMKQFF

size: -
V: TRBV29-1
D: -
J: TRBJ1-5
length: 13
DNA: TGCAGCGTTGTAATACAGGGAGATCAGCCCCAGCATTTT
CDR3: CSVVIQGDQPQHF

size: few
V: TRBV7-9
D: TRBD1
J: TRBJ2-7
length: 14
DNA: TGTGCCAGCAGCTGGGACAGATCTTTACCCGAGCAGTACTTC
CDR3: CASSWDRSLPEQYF

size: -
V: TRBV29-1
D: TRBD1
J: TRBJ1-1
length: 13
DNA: TGCAGCGCCACGACAGGGGTGAACACTGAAGCTTTCTTT
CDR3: CSATTGVNTEAFF

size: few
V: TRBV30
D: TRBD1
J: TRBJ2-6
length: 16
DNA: TGTGCCTCCCACAGGGGGAGCTTGTCTGGGGCCAACGTCCTGACTTTC
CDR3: CASHRGSLSGANVLTF

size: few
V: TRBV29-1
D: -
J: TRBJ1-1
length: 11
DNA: TGCAGCGTTAGTCAGAACACTGAAGCTTTCTTT
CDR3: CSVSQNTEAFF

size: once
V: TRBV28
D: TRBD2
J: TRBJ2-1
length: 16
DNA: TGTGCCAGCAGTCCCCGCGGGGCTAGCGGGGCCCGTGAGCAGTTCTTC
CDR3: CASSPRGASGAREQFF

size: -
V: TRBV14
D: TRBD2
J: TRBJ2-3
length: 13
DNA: TGTGCCAGCAGCCGGACTAGCATAAATACGCAGTATTTT
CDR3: CASSRTSINTQYF

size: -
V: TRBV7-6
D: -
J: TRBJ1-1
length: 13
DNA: TGTGCCAGCAGCCCCAGATACGTAGCTGAAGCTTTCTTT
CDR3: CASSPRYVAEAFF

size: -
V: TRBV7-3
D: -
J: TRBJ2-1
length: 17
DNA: TGTGCCAGCAGCTTAAGTGGCGGGGCAGGGGGTAGAAATGAGCAGTTCTTC
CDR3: CASSLSGGAGGRNEQFF

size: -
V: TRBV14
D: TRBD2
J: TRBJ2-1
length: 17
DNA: TGTGCCAGCAGCCAAGAGGGTAGCGGGACCTCTTACAATGAGCAGTTCTTC
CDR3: CASSQEGSGTSYNEQFF

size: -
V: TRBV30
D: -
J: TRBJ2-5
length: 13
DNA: TGTGCCTGGAGAGGGGCGGATCGGGAGACCCAGTACTTC
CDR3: CAWRGADRETQYF

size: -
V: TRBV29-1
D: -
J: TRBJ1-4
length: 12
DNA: TGCAGCGTTGGCTCCTGGGGGGAAAAACTGTTTTTT
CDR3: CSVGSWGEKLFF

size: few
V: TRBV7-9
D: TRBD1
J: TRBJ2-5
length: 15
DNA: TGTGCCAGCAGCACTACCGGGACAGGGATCGAGACCCAGTACTTC
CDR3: CASSTTGTGIETQYF

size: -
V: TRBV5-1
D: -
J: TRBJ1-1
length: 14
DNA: TGCGCCAGCAGCTTGGGTACGGCTGCCACTGAAGCTTTCTTT
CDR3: CASSLGTAATEAFF

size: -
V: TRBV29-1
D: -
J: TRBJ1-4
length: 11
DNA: TGCAGCGTTGGAACAGCTGAAAAACTGTTTTTT
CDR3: CSVGTAEKLFF

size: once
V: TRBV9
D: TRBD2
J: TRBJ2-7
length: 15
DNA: TGTGCCAGCAGCGTAGCGGGAGGGCCAGGATACGAGCAGTACTTC
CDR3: CASSVAGGPGYEQYF

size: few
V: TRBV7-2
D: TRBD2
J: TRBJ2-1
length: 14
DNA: TGTGCCAGCAGCCAGACTAGCGGGAGCGATGAGCAGTTCTTC
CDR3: CASSQTSGSDEQFF

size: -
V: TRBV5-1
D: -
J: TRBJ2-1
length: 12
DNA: TGCGCCAGCAGCTTGGGGCCCGGTGAGCAGTTCTTC
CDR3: CASSLGPGEQFF

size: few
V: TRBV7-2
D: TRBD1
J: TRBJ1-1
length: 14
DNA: TGTGCCAGCAGCTTAGCCCCAGGGGGCACTGAAGCTTTCTTT
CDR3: CASSLAPGGTEAFF

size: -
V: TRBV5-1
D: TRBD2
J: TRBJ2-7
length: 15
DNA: TGCGCCAGCAGCTTGGGGTCTAGCGGCCCCTACGAGCAGTACTTC
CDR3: CASSLGSSGPYEQYF